This TCR beta chain was captured by sequencing in a study of T cells in Graves' hyperthyroidism and ophthalmopathy. What was amplified from RNA transcripts were TCR beta CDR3 regions. With the HTBI primer set, the TCR CDR3 went through a first round of RT-PCR. TCRdb fed the multiplex PCR reads into MiXCR, producing one record per CDR3 protein. The sample shows some 300,000 distinct CDR3 sequences, 15% to 20% of them seen only once. The CDR3 has 15 residues. The ends lost 5 bases at V and 7 bases at J; junction bases unmatched: 6. The germline gives CDR1 SNHLY, CDR2 FYNNEI. The sequence was collected from a man in his fifties with Graves' ophthalmopathy. J is TRBJ2-2 and V is TRBV2; 11 nucleotides align to TRBD2. The source material was blood. The CDR3 DNA reads as TGTGCCAGCAGTACTAGCGGGAGAGCCATCGGGGAGCTGTTTTTT. It codes for CASSTSGRAIGELFF.